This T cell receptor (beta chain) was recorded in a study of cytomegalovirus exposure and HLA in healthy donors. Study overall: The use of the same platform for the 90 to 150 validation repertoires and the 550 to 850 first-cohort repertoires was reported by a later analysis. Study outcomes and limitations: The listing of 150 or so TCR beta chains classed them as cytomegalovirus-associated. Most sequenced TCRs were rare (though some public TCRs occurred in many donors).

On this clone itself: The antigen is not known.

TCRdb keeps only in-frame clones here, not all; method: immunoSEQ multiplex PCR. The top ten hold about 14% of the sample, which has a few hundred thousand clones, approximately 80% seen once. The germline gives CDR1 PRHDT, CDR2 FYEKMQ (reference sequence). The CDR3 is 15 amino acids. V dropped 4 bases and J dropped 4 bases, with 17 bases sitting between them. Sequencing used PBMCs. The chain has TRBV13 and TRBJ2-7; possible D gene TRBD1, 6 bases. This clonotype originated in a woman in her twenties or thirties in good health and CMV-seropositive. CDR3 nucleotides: TGTGCCAGCAGCTACGACCAGGGGAGAGGATACGAGCAGTACTTC. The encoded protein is CASSYDQGRGYEQYF.